The 16 T cell receptor beta chains below come from one sample, sequenced in a study of T cells expressing NK-cell markers. For each CDR3 protein, TCRdb gives one entry from its re-call of the 5' RACE reads, without DNA. The sample's table shows some 390,000 distinct CDR3 sequences. The material sequenced was blood T cells: a sorted CD56 or NKG2C T cell subset, CD4+ or CD8+ T cells, or bulk PBMC T cells (not recorded which). The receptor set was obtained from a woman aged 50 to 65 in good health.

The chain employs TRBV11-2 and TRBJ2-1. The length of the CDR3 is 14 residues. The germline V gene encodes CDR1 SGHAT and CDR2 FQNNGV. CDR3 in amino acids: CASSERLRKVGQFF.

This sequence joins TRBV5-1 and TRBJ1-2. The CDR3 totals 17 residues. Germline V lookup: CDR1 SGHRS, CDR2 YFSETQ. CDR3 amino acids: CASSLVSSQAFLYGYTF.

The chain employs TRBV28 and TRBJ2-7; TCRdb's assignment of TRBD1 cannot be checked, as there is no DNA. Germline lookup yields CDR1 MDHEN and CDR2 SYDVKM. This CDR3 has 18 residues. This CDR3 reads CASSPLLGGGQGSYEQYF.

V gene TRBV19 combines with J gene TRBJ2-1; with no DNA, the TCRdb D assignment of TRBD1 cannot be verified. This CDR3 spans 15 amino acids. Germline CDR1 and CDR2: LNHDA and SQIVND (reference sequence). This CDR3 reads CASSLGQGTYNEQFF.

V and J are TRBV3-1 and TRBJ2-2. Per the germline V gene, CDR1 is LGHDT and CDR2 is YNNKEL (reference sequence). The length of the CDR3 is 14 residues. The CDR3 spells CASSQKMDWGELFF.

This chain joins TRBV20-1 and TRBJ2-1; absent DNA, TCRdb's TRBD2 call cannot be checked. Germline V CDR1 and CDR2: DFQATT, SNEGSKA (reference sequence). The length of the CDR3 is 20 residues. CDR3 sequence: CSARRAGALAGGHLYNEQFF.

The chain employs TRBV5-1 and TRBJ2-3; with no DNA, the TCRdb D assignment of TRBD2 cannot be verified. The germline V gene encodes CDR1 SGHRS and CDR2 YFSETQ. The CDR3 runs to 15 residues. The CDR3 loop reads CASSRTSGMLDTQYF.

The chain joins TRBV5-1 to TRBJ2-3; TCRdb designates TRBD2, a call that cannot be tested without DNA. The CDR3 contains 18 residues. CDR1 is SGHRS, CDR2 YFSETQ, per germline. CDR3 in amino acids: CASSLGGGLAGATDTQYF. The variable domain in full, completed from reference TRBV5-1 and TRBJ2-3, reads KAGVTQTPRYLIKTRGQQVTLSCSPISGHRSVSWYQQTPGQGLQFLFEYFSETQRNKGNFPGRFSGRQFSNSRSEMNVSTLELGDSALYLCASSLGGGLAGATDTQYFGPGTRLTVL.

The chain carries TRBV29-1 and TRBJ1-1; without DNA, the TCRdb call of TRBD1 cannot be checked. Germline V gene lookup returns CDR1 SQVTM and CDR2 ANQGSEA. CDR3 length equals 12 residues. The CDR3 loop is CSVDGGPVAAFF.

This chain uses TRBV29-1 with TRBJ1-1. This CDR3 contains 12 residues. The germline CDR1 and CDR2 sequences are SQVTM and ANQGSEA. This CDR3 is CSAPAASIEAFF.

The chain carries TRBV7-9 and TRBJ2-1; TCRdb gives TRBD1 as the D gene, but with no DNA this cannot be confirmed. CDR1 is SEHNR, CDR2 FQNEAQ, per germline (reference sequence). The CDR3 is 15 residues long. CDR3 in amino acids: CASSLAGGRGYEQFF.

V is TRBV20-1 and J is TRBJ1-2; TCRdb reports TRBD1, a call that lacks DNA to check it against. The V gene's germline CDR1 is DFQATT and CDR2 SNEGSKA (reference sequence). CDR3 length: 14 residues. CDR3 sequence: CSARSPGLNYGYTF.

V gene TRBV9 combines with J gene TRBJ2-1; TCRdb selects TRBD2, and the lack of DNA leaves this call unchecked. The CDR3 is 15 amino acids. CDR1 and CDR2 (germline): SGDLS, YYNGEE. The chain's CDR3 is CASSVDGRAWDEQFF.

The rearrangement links TRBV6-2 or TRBV6-3 to TRBJ2-7; the D call of TRBD1 rests on TCRdb alone, since no DNA is present to check it. This CDR3 contains 14 residues. CDR1 and CDR2 from the germline V gene are MNHEY and SVGEGT. CDR3 sequence: CASSYGHRGAEQYF.

The chain recombines TRBV7-2 with TRBJ2-2; TCRdb names TRBD1, which stays unverified in the absence of DNA. Germline loops: CDR1 SGHTA, CDR2 FQGNSA. This CDR3 region has 15 residues. The CDR3 spells CASSATAQGAGELFF.

The CDR3 region is CASSLDLGQGETQYF. This chain links TRBV11-2 with TRBJ2-5; TCRdb designates TRBD1, a call that cannot be tested without DNA. CDR3 size: 15 residues. Per germline, CDR1 SGHAT and CDR2 FQNNGV.